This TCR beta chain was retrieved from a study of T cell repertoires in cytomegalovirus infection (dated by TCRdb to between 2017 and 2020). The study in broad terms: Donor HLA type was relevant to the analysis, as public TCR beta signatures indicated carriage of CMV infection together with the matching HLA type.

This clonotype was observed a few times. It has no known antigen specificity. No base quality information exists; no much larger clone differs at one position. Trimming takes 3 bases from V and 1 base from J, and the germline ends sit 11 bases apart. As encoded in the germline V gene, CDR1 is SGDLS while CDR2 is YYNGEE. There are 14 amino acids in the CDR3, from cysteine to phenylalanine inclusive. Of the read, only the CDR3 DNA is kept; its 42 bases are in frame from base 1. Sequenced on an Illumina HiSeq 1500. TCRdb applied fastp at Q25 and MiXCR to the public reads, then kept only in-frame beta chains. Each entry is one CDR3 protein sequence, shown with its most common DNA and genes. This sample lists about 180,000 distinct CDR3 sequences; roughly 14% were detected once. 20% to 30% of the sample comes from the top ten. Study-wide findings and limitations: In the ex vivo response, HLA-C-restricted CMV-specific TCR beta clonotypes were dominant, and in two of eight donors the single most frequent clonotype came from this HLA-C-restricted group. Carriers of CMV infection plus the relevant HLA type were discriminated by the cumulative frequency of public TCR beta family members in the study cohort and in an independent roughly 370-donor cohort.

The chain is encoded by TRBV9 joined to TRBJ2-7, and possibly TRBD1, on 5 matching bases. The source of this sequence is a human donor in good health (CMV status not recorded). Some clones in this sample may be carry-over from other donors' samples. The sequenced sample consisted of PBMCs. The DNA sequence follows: TGTGCCAGCAGCGCAGGTTCAGGGTCCTACGAGCAGTACTTC. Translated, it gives CASSAGSGSYEQYF.